This TCR beta chain was captured by sequencing in a study of blood T cell repertoires in COVID-19. Sequencing was performed with immunoSEQ multiplex PCR; in TCRdb, only in-frame clones are kept and a portion is missing. The sample holds around 500,000 clones, 88% seen once. Germline assignment: CDR1 LGHNA and CDR2 YSLEER. The CDR3 loop spans 14 amino acids. With 0 bases removed from V and 8 bases from J, the gap between germline ends came to 11 bases. The clonotype originates from a woman aged 40 to 50 who had recovered from COVID-19. The rearrangement uses TRBV4-3 and TRBJ2-1, with D tentatively TRBD1 (6 bases). Sequencing was carried out using PBMCs or T cells enriched from blood (not recorded which). The CDR3, as DNA: TGCGCCAGCAGCCAAGACGCCGCAGGGGATGAGCAGTTCTTC. It yields the protein CASSQDAAGDEQFF.